The 7 T cell receptor beta chains presented below share a single source sample, sequenced in a study of shared clonotypes between healthy human individuals. TCRdb's copy holds only in-frame clones and misses some; the assay was immunoSEQ multiplex PCR. The table includes under 2,500,000 clones, approximately 94% detected once. Material: naive CD4+ T cells sorted from blood. Subset indicated: CD45RA+ positively selected. The receptor set was obtained from a man aged 18 to 30 in good health.

The chain is built from TRBV5-1 and TRBJ2-6; D is unresolved. The germline CDR1 and CDR2 sequences are SGHRS and YFSETQ. This CDR3 spans 15 amino acids. Trimming shortened V by 3 bases and J by 0 bases, and 7 bases separated the two germline ends. CDR3 DNA: TGCGCCAGCAGCTCCGTAACCTCTGGGGCCAACGTCCTGACTTTC. Translation: CASSSVTSGANVLTF.

The CDR3 region is CASSYGRQGAGGYTF. The CDR3 coding sequence is TGTGCCAGCAGCTATGGTCGGCAGGGGGCGGGAGGCTACACCTTC. This sequence joins TRBV5-5 and TRBJ1-2; 8 positions match TRBD1. This CDR3 has 15 amino acids. Germline loops: CDR1 SGHKS, CDR2 YYEKEE (reference sequence). With V trimmed by 3 bases and J by 8 bases, 12 bases remained unmatched.

In the case of this clone: The same CDR3 is also encoded by other DNA sequences in this sample. This rearrangement joins TRBV18 to TRBJ2-7; D gene unclear. From germline, CDR1 is KGHSH and CDR2 LQKENI. The CDR3 is 13 residues long. V lost 3 bases, J lost 0 bases, and 6 bases lay in between. Written as DNA, the CDR3 is TGTGCCAGCTCACCTCCAGCCTCCTACGAGCAGTACTTC. Protein sequence: CASSPPASYEQYF.

This chain uses TRBV7-2 with TRBJ2-5; 8 positions match TRBD2. The length of the CDR3 is 16 residues. Germline V CDR1 and CDR2: SGHTA, FQGNSA. V lost 4 bases to trimming and J lost 4 bases; unmatched junction nucleotides: 11. The CDR3 DNA is TGTGCCAGCAGCTACGGGAGTAGCGGGATTCCAGAGACCCAGTACTTC. Protein product: CASSYGSSGIPETQYF.

The chain employs TRBV2 and TRBJ2-5, with a tentative D call TRBD2 (5 bases). Germline V gene lookup returns CDR1 SNHLY and CDR2 FYNNEI. This CDR3 spans 13 amino acids. V was clipped by 5 bases and J by 3 bases, with 10 bases between them. The CDR3 spells CASSSGVKETQYF. CDR3 DNA sequence: TGTGCCAGCAGTTCCGGGGTAAAAGAGACCCAGTACTTC.

Comments on this clone: The same CDR3 is also encoded by other DNA sequences in this sample. This chain uses TRBV28 with TRBJ1-5; 9 bases align to TRBD1. The CDR3 runs 15 residues. Germline CDR1 is MDHEN and CDR2 is SYDVKM. V shed 5 bases and J 6 bases; nucleotides not matched to a gene: 8. Here the CDR3 DNA reads TGTGCCAGCAGTCCCGGTACAGGGGGCGGTCAGCCCCAGCATTTT. This gives the protein CASSPGTGGGQPQHF.

This clone was seen a few times. The chain combines TRBV20-1 with TRBJ1-2; weak D call: TRBD1 (5 bases). The CDR3 extends over 11 amino acids. V shed 6 bases and J shed 7 bases, with 12 bases lying between them. The germline V gene encodes CDR1 DFQATT and CDR2 SNEGSKA (reference sequence). CDR3 protein: CSAEGSVGYTF. The CDR3 DNA is TGCAGTGCGGAGGGGTCGGTTGGCTACACCTTC.